The clone carrying this T cell receptor beta chain appeared a few times. Its antigen is undetermined. Ahead of thyroid surgery, no patient had received treatment of any kind. This sample stems from a study of metastatic and nonmetastatic thyroid tumors. Study-level information: The authors compared repertoires across blood and tumor or nodule tissue from malignant and benign thyroid patients. Study results and limitations: Reported TCR beta diversity, measured in blood and tumor, was significantly higher for malignant thyroid tumors than for benign nodules.

Per the original data handling: CDR3 differences across clinicopathological groups were used to build a distant-metastasis classifier for papillary thyroid cancer. TCRdb reanalyzed the PCR reads via MiXCR. TCRdb, not the authors, supplied the V and J calls. The sample contains some 12,000 clones, 21% of which appear only once. The CDR3 is 15 amino acids. Germline values: CDR1 MNHNS, CDR2 SASEGT. V was trimmed by 6 bases and J by 7 bases, leaving 19 bases between them. This TCR derives from a female donor with papillary thyroid cancer or a benign thyroid nodule (not recorded which). Some clones in this sample may be carry-over from other donors' samples. Material for sequencing was adjacent normal tissue. The genes are TRBV6-1 and TRBJ2-1, with D maybe TRBD2 (5 bases). The CDR3: CASRFTLVGGNEQFF. CDR3 sequence (DNA): TGTGCCAGCAGATTCACTCTCGTGGGCGGGAATGAGCAGTTCTTC.